This T cell receptor (beta chain) is drawn from a study of shared clonotypes between healthy human individuals. All of the donors resided in Nashville, Tennessee, and each was a Caucasian adult. Details on this clone: The antigen is undetermined.

Original processing notes: Owing to the provision of junction-only sequences devoid of quality scores by immunoSEQ, filtering differed. Repertoires were generated with immunoSEQ multiplex PCR, while TCRdb's copy carries only in-frame clones and drops some. Clonal size and the V and J genes are those of that table, whereas D and trimming came from the DNA. The table shows roughly 1 million clones, with about 76% occurring only once. The CDR3 has 17 amino acids. Germline V CDR1 and CDR2: SGHTA, FQGNSA. Trimming stripped 1 base from V and 0 bases from J, with 13 bases between. Study-level points and caveats: When compared with the clonotypes that were shared by all four sorted-subset donors, the non-shared clonotypes turned out to have lower generation probabilities. Larger estimated richness was generally recorded for naive subsets relative to memory subsets.

The sequence came from a man between 18 and 35 years old in good health. Sequencing input: memory CD4+ T cells sorted from blood. Indicated subset: CD45RA-negative fraction. The V and J genes are TRBV7-2 and TRBJ1-3; D is possibly TRBD1 (6 bases). This CDR3 is CASSLVAYRASGNTIYF. The CDR3 DNA is TGTGCCAGCAGCTTAGTAGCTTACAGGGCCTCTGGAAACACCATATATTTT.